This T cell receptor beta chain was sequenced during a study of T cell responses to AZD1222 COVID-19 vaccine (dated by TCRdb to about 2021). As for the study more broadly: AZD1222 recipients whose second dose came at about 4 weeks and those whose second dose came at about 12 weeks were combined into one group, since spike-specific TCR depth and breadth did not differ between the two schedules. Trial participants were enrolled by age into 18-55, 56-69 and 70-plus year subgroups, with around 150, 28 and 57 TCR-sequenced participants respectively. TCR sequencing covered over 230 trial participants: roughly 200 given two doses of AZD1222 and 26 given two doses of MenACWY control vaccine. Paper-wide results and their limitations: Because no day 14 peak-response samples were available, the repertoires could be characterized only after the peak T cell response. Participants were mostly white British and included more females than males, and it was suggested by the authors that clonal diversity may have been underestimated. Nearly half of unique spike-specific TCRs reportedly recognized epitopes outside regions mutated in the B.1.351 and B.1.1.7 variants. Only five to seven AZD1222 recipients were SARS-CoV-2 seropositive at baseline, limiting conclusions about previously exposed vaccinees. In the small 56-69-year group, the increase in depth fell short of significance, most likely because of low power. The whole spike protein was spanned by vaccine-associated CD4 TCRs, and dominant responses were seen in regions 160-218 and 743-854. After two AZD1222 doses, spike-specific TCR breadth and depth were significantly higher than at day 0 and than in MenACWY recipients.

Remarks on this clone: Its antigen is unknown. Base quality data are lacking; no much larger clone is found one base away.

The meaning of the sample's time point label: baseline before first vaccination. Vaccinee samples were obtained from the UK trials COV001 and COV002, which included a single-blind randomized controlled phase 2/3 trial of AZD1222 (ChAdOx1 nCoV-19) in healthy adults. Trial participant PBMC samples were collected at day 0 and day 28 after the second dose for TCRbeta chain sequencing. The CDR3 regions of human TCRbeta chains were subjected to immunosequencing. The paper's data handling went like this. Repertoire TCRs were checked for matches against a reference library of SARS-CoV-2-specific TCRs that had been generated using the MIRA antigen-specificity platform. Breadth was defined as the fraction of unique TCRs that were SARS-CoV-2-associated. Depth was defined as the fraction of total T cells that were SARS-CoV-2-associated. Using the MIRA data, each spike-specific TCR was mapped to the spike region that the TCR reacts to and placed in a CD4 or CD8 class. Log10-transformed breadth and depth values were compared by one-way ANOVA with Sidak's multiple comparisons tests. In TCRdb, the immuneACCESS table is reduced to in-frame sequences with V and J assigned. These tables do not hold every clone; where another copy was compared, an unresolved V gene accounts for under half, and the others remain unexplained. The D gene and trimming were derived from the DNA, and the V and J assignments and clone size from that table. The sample table shows some 110,000 clones, and roughly 90% are seen once. 4.4% of the sample is held by the ten biggest clonotypes.

The TCR sequence derives from an adult in good health. Sequenced here: peripheral blood, sampled on day 0 of AZD1222 vaccination.

CDR3 protein: CAISSGTPSTDTQYF. Here is the DNA: TGTGCCATCAGTTCCGGGACACCAAGCACAGATACGCAGTATTTT. Recombination linked TRBV10-3 to TRBJ2-3; TRBD1 is perhaps the D gene, given 6 matching bases. The CDR3 spans 15 residues, from the cysteine through the phenylalanine. Kept here is only the CDR3 DNA, which spans 45 bases and is read in frame from base 1. Trimming takes 5 bases from V and 0 bases from J, and the germline ends sit 12 bases apart. CDR1 and CDR2 (ENHRY, SYGVKD) derive from the germline V gene.